This paragraph covers one T cell receptor (beta chain) sequence. Its antigen is as yet unknown. The data stem from a study of cytomegalovirus exposure and HLA in healthy donors. Study outcomes and limitations: Many donors carried some public TCRs, although rarity characterized most TCR sequences. For TCR beta chains, V- and J-gene trimming was later linked to a missense DCLRE1C variant. Previously analyzed data showed that most TCR beta V segments were productive at a frequency of about 87% or about 30%.

Germline values: CDR1 SEHNR, CDR2 FQNEAQ (reference sequence). CDR3 length equals 15 residues. V was cut by 6 bases and J by 4 bases, with 17 bases left in between. PCR involved 60 Vbeta and 13 Jbeta primers. The protocol was immunoSEQ multiplex PCR, while the TCRdb copy is restricted to in-frame clones and leaves out a portion. The sample contains 150,000 or so clones, roughly 79% of which appear only once. The material sequenced was PBMCs. The clonotype originates from a man in his late teens or twenties in good health and CMV-seronegative. The gene calls are TRBV7-9 and TRBJ2-3; D may be TRBD2 (7 bases). CDR3 sequence: CASSPGGSLPDTQYF. DNA for the CDR3: TGTGCCAGCAGTCCGGGGGGCTCACTTCCAGATACGCAGTATTTT.